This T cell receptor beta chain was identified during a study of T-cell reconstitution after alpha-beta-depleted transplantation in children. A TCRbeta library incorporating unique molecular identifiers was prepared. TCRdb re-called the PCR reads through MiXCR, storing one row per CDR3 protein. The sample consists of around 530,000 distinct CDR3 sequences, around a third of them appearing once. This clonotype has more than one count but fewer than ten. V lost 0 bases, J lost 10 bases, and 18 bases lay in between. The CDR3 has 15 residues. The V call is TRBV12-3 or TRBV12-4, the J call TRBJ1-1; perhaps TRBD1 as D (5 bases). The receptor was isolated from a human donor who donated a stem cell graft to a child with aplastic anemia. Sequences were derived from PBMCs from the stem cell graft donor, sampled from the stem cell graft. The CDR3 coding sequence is TGTGCCAGCAGTTTAGCGTATTTCAGGGTCGGCGGAGCTTTCTTT. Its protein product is CASSLAYFRVGGAFF.